Below, 32 T cell receptor beta chains from the same sample are listed, as sequenced in a study of CD8 T cells in ankylosing spondylitis. Findings and limits, study-wide: A motif in TCR beta, a set of under ten highly homologous variants, appeared characteristic of ankylosing spondylitis blood.

TCRdb re-called the 5' RACE reads through MiXCR, storing one row per CDR3 protein. The sample carries approximately 500,000 distinct CDR3 sequences, approximately 12% recorded once. No antigen has been identified for these receptors. The sequencing sample was made of blood, either unsorted or a sorted T cell fraction (not recorded which). Source of these receptors: a male donor with ankylosing spondylitis.

This clonotype appeared many times. This chain joins TRBV7-9 and TRBJ2-1; D is unresolved. There are 13 residues in the CDR3. The germline V gene has CDR1 SEHNR and CDR2 FQNEAQ (reference sequence). V was clipped by 6 bases and J by 10 bases, with 16 bases between them. The CDR3 sequence is CASSFYSPKEQFF. In DNA form, the CDR3 reads TGTGCCAGCAGTTTTTACAGTCCCAAGGAGCAGTTCTTC.

The V call is TRBV12-3 or TRBV12-4, the J call TRBJ1-1; D not certain. The V end was cut by 3 bases, the J end by 6 bases, with 8 bases between. The CDR3 totals 12 residues. In DNA form, the CDR3 reads TGTGCCAGCAGTTTGCCCAGTCCTGAAGCTTTCTTT. It specifies CASSLPSPEAFF.

This clonotype was seen many times. The rearrangement joins TRBV14 to TRBJ2-2; TRBD1 is a possible D gene (6 bases). The V gene lost 0 bases and the J gene lost 5 bases, with 7 bases spanning the gap. The germline CDR1 and CDR2 sequences are SGHDN and FVKESK. The CDR3 runs 14 residues. In nucleotides, the CDR3 is TGTGCCAGCAGCCAAGACCAGGGGACCGGGGAGCTGTTTTTT. The encoded protein is CASSQDQGTGELFF.

This sequence joins TRBV20-1 and TRBJ1-2, with 7 bases fitting TRBD1. V shed 2 bases, J shed 4 bases, and the junction held 4 bases outside the gene matches. Germline V gene lookup returns CDR1 DFQATT and CDR2 SNEGSKA (reference sequence). The CDR3 is 13 residues long. CDR3 in DNA: TGCAGTGCTAGAACTACAGGGGTCTATGGCTACACCTTC. Encoded protein: CSARTTGVYGYTF.

The chain has TRBV15 and TRBJ2-1; 9 nucleotides agree with TRBD2. Trimming took 9 bases from V and 0 from J; bases not matched to a gene: 3. Germline lookup yields CDR1 LNHNV and CDR2 YYDKDF (reference sequence). The CDR3 contains 14 residues. CDR3 in DNA: TGTGCCACTCAGCGGGAGGACTCCTACAATGAGCAGTTCTTC. As protein: CATQREDSYNEQFF.

The CDR3 DNA follows: TGTGCCAGCAGCCGGGATCCGGGACCATACTACGAGCAGTACGTC. Its translation is CASSRDPGPYYEQYV. The chain couples TRBV3-1 to TRBJ2-7; D is tentatively TRBD1 or TRBD2 (5 bases each). V shed 4 bases and J shed 3 bases, with 16 bases lying between them. CDR1 and CDR2 from the germline V gene are LGHDT and YNNKEL (reference sequence). The CDR3 spans 15 residues.

This clonotype was recorded a few times. The chain links TRBV4-2 to TRBJ2-1, with 7 nucleotides matching TRBD2. The CDR3 totals 17 residues. V lost 0 bases, J lost 9 bases, and 14 bases stayed unmatched. Germline V gives CDR1 LGHNA, CDR2 YNFKEQ. This chain's CDR3 is CASSQDLGGRAYIEQFF. In nucleotides, the CDR3 is TGTGCCAGCAGCCAAGATCTCGGAGGGAGGGCCTATATTGAGCAGTTCTTC.

The chain recombines TRBV18 with TRBJ2-3, with D maybe TRBD2 (6 bases). The CDR3 covers 17 residues. Germline assignment: CDR1 KGHSH and CDR2 LQKENI. Trimming took 1 base from V and 6 from J, leaving 20 bases between them. CDR3 DNA: TGTGCCAGCTCACCACTGGCTAGCGCCTGGGATACGGATACGCAGTATTTT. Its translation: CASSPLASAWDTDTQYF. The full variable domain, completed using reference TRBV18 and TRBJ2-3, is NAGVMQNPRHLVRRRGQEARLRCSPMKGHSHVYWYRQLPEEGLKFMVYLQKENIIDESGMPKERFSAEFPKEGPSILRIQQVVRGDSAAYFCASSPLASAWDTDTQYFGPGTRLTVL.

This clonotype was detected many times. The chain couples TRBV7-9 to TRBJ2-7; 13 nucleotides line up with TRBD2. CDR1 is SEHNR and CDR2 is FQNEAQ in the germline V gene (reference sequence). The J segment lost 7 bases and the V segment lost 5 bases, leaving 14 bases of the junction unmatched. The CDR3 has 17 amino acids. The CDR3 sequence is CASSTRTSGSSHGEQYV. CDR3 in DNA: TGTGCCAGCAGCACCCGGACTAGCGGGAGCAGTCATGGGGAGCAGTACGTC.

This rearrangement joins TRBV7-8 to TRBJ2-3, with D perhaps given as TRBD1 or TRBD2 (5 bases each). With 3 bases removed from V and 4 bases from J, the gap between germline ends came to 17 bases. Germline V gene data show CDR1 as SGHVS and CDR2 as FQNEAQ. The CDR3 spans 16 residues. CDR3 coding DNA: TGTGCCAGCAGCTTTAGGCCTACCCGAGGGGCAGATACGCAGTATTTT. It codes for CASSFRPTRGADTQYF.

This clonotype has just a few counts. The chain employs TRBV7-9 and TRBJ2-7; 7 bases are shared with TRBD1. CDR3 size: 13 residues. V trimming: 5 bases; J trimming: 3 bases; junction bases outside the gene matches: 4. CDR1 and CDR2 from the germline V gene are SEHNR and FQNEAQ (reference sequence). In nucleotides, the CDR3 is TGTGCCAGCAGCCTCAGGGGGAACTACGAGCAGTACTTC. Protein: CASSLRGNYEQYF. Filled out from reference TRBV7-9 and TRBJ2-7, the complete variable domain reads DTGVSQNPRHKITKRGQNVTFRCDPISEHNRLYWYRQTLGQGPEFLTYFQNEAQLEKSRLLSDRFSAERPKGSFSTLEIQRTEQGDSAMYLCASSLRGNYEQYFGPGTRLTVT.

This clonotype was counted a few times. The V gene is TRBV29-1, the J gene TRBJ1-2; the D gene is possibly TRBD1 (6 bases). V was clipped by 5 bases and J by 4 bases, with 17 bases between them. Per the germline V gene, CDR1 is SQVTM and CDR2 is ANQGSEA. CDR3 size: 14 residues. The CDR3 loop reads CSVLGGGPRYGYTF. DNA of the CDR3: TGCAGCGTTTTGGGAGGGGGGCCCCGCTATGGCTACACCTTC.

This clonotype was seen more than once but under ten times. This chain links TRBV2 with TRBJ1-5; the D is unclear. This CDR3 region has 14 residues. Per germline, CDR1 SNHLY and CDR2 FYNNEI. V was trimmed by 6 bases and J by 3 bases, leaving 12 bases between them. In DNA, the CDR3 is TGTGCCAGCAGACGCCTACCGCCCAATCAGCCCCAGCATTTT. This translates into CASRRLPPNQPQHF.

The chain combines TRBV28 with TRBJ1-4, with 8 positions matching TRBD1. The CDR3 is 13 residues long. V was clipped by 10 bases and J by 2 bases; unmatched bases: 3. The germline V gene has CDR1 MDHEN and CDR2 SYDVKM. CDR3 DNA: TGTGCCAAACCAGGGGGCACTAATGAAAAACTGTTTTTT. Encoded protein: CAKPGGTNEKLFF.

This chain connects TRBV28 to TRBJ1-4, with D tentatively TRBD1 (5 bases). This CDR3 region has 16 residues. Germline CDR1 and CDR2: MDHEN and SYDVKM. Trimming took 6 bases from V and 7 from J, leaving 21 bases between them. The DNA for the CDR3 is TGTGCCAGCAGGGGAACTAGGGGCCATTGGGGTGAAAAACTGTTTTTT. Encoded protein: CASRGTRGHWGEKLFF.

This chain uses TRBV11-3 with TRBJ1-1, with 7 bases aligning to TRBD1. Looked up from germline, CDR1 is SGHNT and CDR2 is YENEEA. The CDR3 has 15 residues. V shed 5 bases and J 4 bases; nucleotides not matched to a gene: 10. The CDR3 is CASSVKTGVGTEAFF. As DNA, the CDR3 is TGTGCCAGCAGCGTTAAAACAGGGGTCGGCACTGAAGCTTTCTTT.

A few counts support this clonotype. The chain combines TRBV20-1 with TRBJ2-3; 7 bases agree with TRBD2. V lost 8 bases, J lost 5 bases, and 13 bases stayed unmatched. The germline V gene encodes CDR1 DFQATT and CDR2 SNEGSKA (reference sequence). The CDR3 is made up of 14 amino acids. This chain's CDR3 is CSSTGGSIEDTQYF. The CDR3 DNA sequence: TGCAGTTCTACGGGCGGGAGTATTGAAGATACGCAGTATTTT.

The chain carries TRBV7-8 and TRBJ2-2, with TRBD1 as a possible D gene (6 bases). Germline CDR1 reads SGHVS; CDR2 reads FQNEAQ. Trimming removed 6 bases from V and 6 bases from J, with 14 bases in between. The CDR3 contains 14 residues. The CDR3 coding sequence is TGTGCCAGCAGACTGGACAGATTGGCCGGGGAGCTGTTTTTT. It codes for CASRLDRLAGELFF.

This clonotype came up many times. This chain connects TRBV5-1 to TRBJ2-1, with D hard to call. Germline V lookup: CDR1 SGHRS, CDR2 YFSETQ. Trimming shortened V by 2 bases and J by 6 bases, and 15 bases separated the two germline ends. CDR3 length equals 15 residues. CDR3 bases: TGCGCCAGCAGCTTCTTCCCCGGTCTTCGCAATGAGCAGTTCTTC. Translated: CASSFFPGLRNEQFF.

The chain combines TRBV7-2 with TRBJ1-5; tentatively, D is TRBD1 (6 bases). Trimming removed 5 bases at V and 5 bases at J, with 16 bases between. The germline V gene has CDR1 SGHTA and CDR2 FQGNSA. The CDR3 covers 15 residues. The CDR3 loop reads CASSPDRLPHQPQHF. CDR3 DNA sequence: TGTGCCAGCAGCCCGGACAGACTCCCGCATCAGCCCCAGCATTTT.

The chain recombines TRBV7-2 with TRBJ2-3; D might be TRBD2 (6 bases). The CDR3 is made up of 15 amino acids. The V end was cut by 5 bases, the J end by 2 bases, with 14 bases between. CDR1 and CDR2 (germline): SGHTA, FQGNSA. The CDR3 DNA reads as TGTGCCAGCAGCCCTAAGCGGGCCACCACAGATACGCAGTATTTT. It encodes CASSPKRATTDTQYF.

There are a few counts of this clonotype. The chain joins TRBV20-1 to TRBJ2-2; D unclear. In germline, CDR1 is DFQATT, CDR2 SNEGSKA (reference sequence). The length of the CDR3 is 11 residues. The germline V and J ends were trimmed by 5 bases and 4 bases, with 5 bases remaining between them. The DNA for the CDR3 is TGCAGTGCTTGGGCCACCGGGGAGCTGTTTTTT. Translating it yields CSAWATGELFF.

In this sample, this clonotype turned up a few times. The chain employs TRBV7-9 and TRBJ1-2, with a possible D match to TRBD1 (6 bases). V gave up 1 base and J gave up 9 bases, with 15 bases separating them. Germline CDR1 and CDR2: SEHNR and FQNEAQ (reference sequence). The CDR3 consists of 14 residues. CDR3 amino acids: CASSLVQGGDSYTF. CDR3 coding DNA: TGTGCCAGCAGCTTAGTCCAGGGTGGGGACAGCTACACCTTC.

V usage is TRBV5-1 and J usage is TRBJ2-6; tentative D call: TRBD1 (5 bases). Looked up from germline, CDR1 is SGHRS and CDR2 is YFSETQ. This CDR3 region has 16 residues. V shed 2 bases and J shed 1 base, with 10 bases lying between them. The CDR3 region has the DNA TGCGCCAGCAGCTTCGACAGCGATTCTGGGGCCAACGTCCTGACTTTC. This encodes CASSFDSDSGANVLTF.

The J gene is TRBJ2-5, the V gene TRBV15, with D perhaps matching TRBD1 or TRBD2 (5 bases each). Germline CDR1 and CDR2: LNHNV and YYDKDF (reference sequence). V shed 3 bases and J shed 5 bases, with 13 bases lying between them. The CDR3 is 14 amino acids. The CDR3: CATSSSRGSETQYF. CDR3 sequence (DNA): TGTGCCACCAGCAGCAGCCGGGGCTCCGAGACCCAGTACTTC.

This rearrangement joins TRBV9 to TRBJ2-2, with 9 bases aligning to TRBD2. This CDR3 has 17 residues. The germline CDR1 and CDR2 sequences are SGDLS and YYNGEE. Trimming removed 2 bases from V and 4 bases from J; junction bases left unmatched: 9. The CDR3 loop reads CASSVDSGSRLTGELFF. The CDR3 DNA reads as TGTGCCAGCAGCGTCGATAGCGGGAGTCGTCTCACCGGGGAGCTGTTTTTT.

This clonotype was found a few times. This chain links TRBV7-9 with TRBJ2-7; TRBD1 might be the D (5 bases). This CDR3 spans 12 amino acids. CDR1 and CDR2 from the germline V gene are SEHNR and FQNEAQ (reference sequence). V shed 2 bases and J shed 8 bases, with 10 bases lying between them. CDR3 region: CASSLSKGKQYV. Written as DNA, the CDR3 is TGTGCCAGCAGCTTAAGCAAGGGGAAGCAGTACGTC.

Many counts were recorded for this clonotype. The gene calls are TRBV7-2 and TRBJ2-3; D not resolved. Trimming took 3 bases from V and 0 from J, leaving 7 bases between them. The CDR3 is 14 residues long. CDR1 SGHTA and CDR2 FQGNSA come from the germline V gene. CDR3: CASSFQRSTDTQYF. The CDR3 coding sequence is TGTGCCAGCAGCTTTCAGCGAAGCACAGATACGCAGTATTTT.

This chain connects TRBV9 to TRBJ2-3; 7 bases are a match to TRBD1. The CDR3 consists of 16 residues. V shed 3 bases, J shed 1 base, and the junction held 8 bases outside the gene matches. Germline V lookup: CDR1 SGDLS, CDR2 YYNGEE. CDR3 loop: CASSALTGLGTDTQYF. The CDR3 DNA sequence: TGTGCCAGCAGCGCATTGACAGGGTTGGGCACAGATACGCAGTATTTT.

The gene calls are TRBV3-1 and TRBJ2-5; maybe TRBD2 (6 bases). The germline V gene encodes CDR1 LGHDT and CDR2 YNNKEL (reference sequence). The ends were cut back, 3 bases at V and 4 bases at J, with 12 bases in the middle. The CDR3 has 14 amino acids. The CDR3 reads CASSHPRAGETQYF. CDR3 nucleotides: TGTGCCAGCAGCCATCCTAGAGCGGGAGAGACCCAGTACTTC.

V gene TRBV12-5 combines with J gene TRBJ2-1; 10 bases are a match to TRBD2. Per the germline V gene, CDR1 is LGHNT and CDR2 is FRNRAP. V lost 1 base, J lost 4 bases, and 4 bases stayed unmatched. CDR3 size: 16 residues. The CDR3 here is CASGLGLAGIYNEQFF. CDR3 coding DNA: TGTGCTAGTGGTTTGGGACTAGCGGGTATTTACAATGAGCAGTTCTTC.

The chain links TRBV29-1 to TRBJ1-2; no firm D call. The length of the CDR3 is 12 residues. Per the germline V gene, CDR1 is SQVTM and CDR2 is ANQGSEA. Trimming took 4 bases from V and 6 from J, leaving 12 bases between them. The CDR3 nucleotides are TGCAGCGTTGGAAGGCAAGCAGATGGCTACACCTTC. Protein sequence: CSVGRQADGYTF.